The 18 T cell receptor beta chains given below trace back to one sample, sequenced in a study of T cell responses to AZD1222 COVID-19 vaccine. Method: immunoSEQ multiplex PCR; TCRdb's copy keeps in-frame clones and lacks some. Here the sample spans around 100,000 clones, around 91% being singletons. This sample comprised peripheral blood, obtained on day 0 of AZD1222 vaccination. The receptors derive from an adult in good health.

V gene TRBV18 combines with J gene TRBJ1-4; weak D call: TRBD1 (6 bases). The CDR3 loop spans 16 amino acids. Germline CDR1 and CDR2: KGHSH and LQKENI. V dropped 1 base and J dropped 4 bases, with 13 bases sitting between them. CDR3 nucleotides: TGTGCCAGCTCACCACAGACGGGACACCTTAATGAAAAACTGTTTTTT. It yields the protein CASSPQTGHLNEKLFF.

V and J are TRBV4-1 and TRBJ1-5; 7 nucleotides line up with TRBD1. The CDR3 loop spans 17 amino acids. Germline CDR1 is MGHRA and CDR2 is YSYEKL. V lost 1 base, J lost 0 bases, and 6 bases stayed unmatched. The DNA for the CDR3 is TGCGCCAGCAGCCAAGGGGACAGAGCGTATAGCAATCAGCCCCAGCATTTT. Translating gives CASSQGDRAYSNQPQHF.

This clone showed up just a few times. This sequence joins TRBV7-9 and TRBJ2-5; TRBD1 is a possible D gene (5 bases). V was cut by 1 base and J by 5 bases, with 20 bases left in between. Germline CDR1 is SEHNR and CDR2 is FQNEAQ (reference sequence). This CDR3 has 17 residues. The CDR3 bases are TGTGCCAGCAGCTTAGTCGAGCCAGGGTGGTTTAGGGAGACCCAGTACTTC. This translates into CASSLVEPGWFRETQYF.

V is TRBV30 and J is TRBJ1-1; D unclear. The germline V and J ends were trimmed by 2 bases and 0 bases, with 7 bases remaining between them. The CDR3 is 13 residues long. Germline V CDR1 and CDR2: GTSNPN, SVGIG (reference sequence). CDR3 nucleotides: TGTGCCTGGAGTAGGGCTATGAACACTGAAGCTTTCTTT. This gives the protein CAWSRAMNTEAFF. Full variable domain (rest looked up from reference TRBV30 and TRBJ1-1): SQTIHQWPATLVQPVGSPLSLECTVEGTSNPNLYWYRQAAGRGLQLLFYSVGIGQISSEVPQNLSASRPQDRQFILSSKKLLLSDSGFYLCAWSRAMNTEAFFGQGTRLTVV.

This clone is a singleton in its sample. The V and J genes are TRBV27 and TRBJ2-2; D not resolved. V was clipped by 2 bases and J by 4 bases, with 8 bases between them. This CDR3 is built from 14 residues. Germline CDR1 MNHEY, CDR2 SMNVEV (reference sequence). CDR3 region: CASSLGYLTGELFF. CDR3 coding DNA: TGTGCCAGCAGTTTAGGGTACCTCACCGGGGAGCTGTTTTTT.

This rearrangement joins TRBV4-1 to TRBJ2-1, with 7 bases lining up with TRBD1. The trim removed 1 base at V and 5 bases at J, leaving 11 bases unmatched. The CDR3 has 17 amino acids. Germline V gene sequence: CDR1 MGHRA, CDR2 YSYEKL. The CDR3 protein is CASSQVWDSSGNNEQFF. The CDR3 DNA reads as TGCGCCAGCAGCCAAGTCTGGGACAGTTCGGGGAACAATGAGCAGTTCTTC.

For the CDR3, the DNA is TGTGCCACCAGCAGAGTGAGGTGGGGACGTACAGATACGCAGTATTTT. It yields the protein CATSRVRWGRTDTQYF. The gene calls are TRBV15 and TRBJ2-3, with D tentatively TRBD1 or TRBD2 (5 bases each). CDR3 length: 16 residues. Germline V gives CDR1 LNHNV, CDR2 YYDKDF (reference sequence). V lost 1 base to trimming and J lost 3 bases, with 14 bases between them.

The CDR3 loop reads CASSQDPGLGTEAFF. DNA of the CDR3: TGTGCCAGCAGCCAAGATCCCGGGCTGGGAACTGAAGCTTTCTTT. V is TRBV14 and J is TRBJ1-1; D remains ambiguous. CDR1 and CDR2 (germline): SGHDN, FVKESK. This CDR3 has 15 residues. With 0 bases removed from V and 5 bases from J, the gap between germline ends came to 13 bases.

This clone has only a few counts. The V and J genes are TRBV5-1 and TRBJ1-1, with unresolved D. The CDR3 sequence is 12 residues long. Germline-derived CDR1 and CDR2 are SGHRS and YFSETQ. V was clipped by 3 bases and J by 4 bases, with 7 bases between them. The CDR3 DNA sequence: TGCGCCAGCAGCTCCGCTCTCACTGAAGCTTTCTTT. This encodes CASSSALTEAFF.

The chain carries TRBV12-3 or TRBV12-4 and TRBJ1-4, with no clear D. V lost 3 bases and J lost 3, with 2 bases in between. The CDR3 is 12 amino acids. The DNA of the CDR3 is TGTGCCAGCAGTTTCGCTAATGAAAAACTGTTTTTT. Its translation: CASSFANEKLFF.

The V and J genes are TRBV5-4 and TRBJ2-7, with D possibly being TRBD2 (5 bases). V was pared by 0 bases and J by 7 bases, with 11 bases between. This CDR3 has 13 residues. Germline CDR1 is SGHNT and CDR2 is YYREEE (reference sequence). CDR3 loop: CASSLVVSGEQYF. In nucleotides, the CDR3 is TGTGCCAGCAGCTTGGTTGTCTCGGGAGAGCAGTACTTC.

The genes are TRBV6-5 and TRBJ2-3, with D tentatively TRBD2 (5 bases). Germline-derived CDR1 and CDR2 are MNHEY and SVGAGI. The CDR3 loop spans 14 amino acids. Deletions cut 7 bases from V and 3 bases from J, with 14 bases between. CDR3 coding DNA: TGTGCCAGCACCAATAGACTACAAACAGATACGCAGTATTTT. It codes for CASTNRLQTDTQYF.

This chain connects TRBV12-3 or TRBV12-4 to TRBJ2-3; D gene unclear. The V end was cut by 3 bases, the J end by 7 bases, with 5 bases between. This CDR3 contains 11 residues. CDR3 protein: CASSFGYTQYF. In DNA form, the CDR3 reads TGTGCCAGCAGTTTCGGGTATACGCAGTATTTT.

This clone appeared once. The V and J genes are TRBV9 and TRBJ2-3; D is perhaps TRBD1 (5 bases). The germline V gene has CDR1 SGDLS and CDR2 YYNGEE. CDR3 length: 14 residues. Trimming left V 4 bases short and J 6 bases short, with 15 bases between. The CDR3 nucleotides read TGTGCCAGCAGCACACGACAGCAGGGTGATACGCAGTATTTT. Its protein product is CASSTRQQGDTQYF.

The chain joins TRBV5-1 to TRBJ2-7; maybe TRBD1 (6 bases). Germline-derived CDR1 and CDR2 are SGHRS and YFSETQ. The V and J ends lost 4 bases and 4 bases respectively, with 12 bases between them. This CDR3 region has 13 residues. CDR3 coding DNA: TGCGCCAGCAGCCCAACAGGGTTTTACGAGCAGTACTTC. This encodes CASSPTGFYEQYF. Full variable domain (rest looked up from reference TRBV5-1 and TRBJ2-7): KAGVTQTPRYLIKTRGQQVTLSCSPISGHRSVSWYQQTPGQGLQFLFEYFSETQRNKGNFPGRFSGRQFSNSRSEMNVSTLELGDSALYLCASSPTGFYEQYFGPGTRLTVT.

This chain joins TRBV7-9 and TRBJ2-7; D is possibly TRBD1 (5 bases). The V gene lost 5 bases and the J gene lost 2 bases, with 16 bases spanning the gap. Germline V gene lookup returns CDR1 SEHNR and CDR2 FQNEAQ (reference sequence). This CDR3 spans 15 amino acids. As DNA, the CDR3 is TGTGCCAGCAGCCCAGGTTGGGGCGAAGCCTACGAGCAGTACTTC. Protein sequence: CASSPGWGEAYEQYF.

CDR3: CATSLGETQYF. As DNA, the CDR3 is TGCGCCACCTCTCTAGGGGAGACCCAGTACTTC. The chain recombines TRBV10-2 with TRBJ2-5, with D unclear. The CDR3 is made up of 11 amino acids. V shed 10 bases and J shed 5 bases, with 11 bases lying between them. Germline V gene sequence: CDR1 WSHSY, CDR2 SAAADI.

This sequence joins TRBV4-2 and TRBJ1-1; the D gene is possibly TRBD1 (5 bases). Looked up from germline, CDR1 is LGHNA and CDR2 is YNFKEQ. V shed 0 bases and J shed 4 bases, with 18 bases lying between them. The CDR3 is 17 amino acids. The chain's CDR3 is CASSQDNQAQTATEAFF. CDR3 DNA sequence: TGTGCCAGCAGCCAAGATAACCAGGCACAGACAGCCACTGAAGCTTTCTTT.